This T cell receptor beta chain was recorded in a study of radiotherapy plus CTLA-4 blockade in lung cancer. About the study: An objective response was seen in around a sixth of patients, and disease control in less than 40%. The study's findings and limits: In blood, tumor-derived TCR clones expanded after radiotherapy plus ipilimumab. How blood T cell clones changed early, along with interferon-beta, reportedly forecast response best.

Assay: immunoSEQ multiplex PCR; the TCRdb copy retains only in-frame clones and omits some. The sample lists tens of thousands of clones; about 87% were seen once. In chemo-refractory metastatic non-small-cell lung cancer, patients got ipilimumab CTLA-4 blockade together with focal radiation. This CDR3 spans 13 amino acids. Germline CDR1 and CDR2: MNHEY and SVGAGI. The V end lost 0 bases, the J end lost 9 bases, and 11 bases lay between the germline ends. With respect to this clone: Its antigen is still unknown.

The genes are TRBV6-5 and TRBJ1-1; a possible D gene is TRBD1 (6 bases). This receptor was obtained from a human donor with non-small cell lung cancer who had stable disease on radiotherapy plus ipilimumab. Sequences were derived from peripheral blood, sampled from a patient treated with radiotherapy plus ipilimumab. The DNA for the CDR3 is TGTGCCAGCAGTTACTCGAACAGGGAGCAAGCTTTCTTT. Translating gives CASSYSNREQAFF.